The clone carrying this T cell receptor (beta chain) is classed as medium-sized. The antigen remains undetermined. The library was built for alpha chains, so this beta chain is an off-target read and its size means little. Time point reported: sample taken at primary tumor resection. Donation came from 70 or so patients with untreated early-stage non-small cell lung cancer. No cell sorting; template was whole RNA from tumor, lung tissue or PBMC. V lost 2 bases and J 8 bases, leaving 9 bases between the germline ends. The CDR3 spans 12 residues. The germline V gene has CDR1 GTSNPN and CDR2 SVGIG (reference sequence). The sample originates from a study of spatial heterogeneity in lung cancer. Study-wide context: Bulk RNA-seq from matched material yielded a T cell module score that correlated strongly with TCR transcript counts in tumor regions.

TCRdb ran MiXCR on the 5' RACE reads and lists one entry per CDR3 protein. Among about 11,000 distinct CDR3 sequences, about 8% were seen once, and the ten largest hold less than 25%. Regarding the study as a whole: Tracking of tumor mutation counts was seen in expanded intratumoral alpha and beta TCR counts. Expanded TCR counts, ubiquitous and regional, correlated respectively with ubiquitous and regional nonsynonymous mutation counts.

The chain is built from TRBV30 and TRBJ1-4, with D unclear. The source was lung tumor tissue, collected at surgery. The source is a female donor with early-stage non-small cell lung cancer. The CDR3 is CAWSLGDEKLFF. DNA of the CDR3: TGTGCCTGGAGTTTGGGTGACGAAAAACTGTTTTTT.